This T cell receptor beta chain was documented in a study of CD8 T cells in ankylosing spondylitis (dated by TCRdb to about 2017). Background for the entire study: To find TCR variants linked to disease, the study profiled T cell receptor beta repertoires in ankylosing spondylitis patients and healthy donors. Peripheral blood was sampled, and synovial fluid was additionally collected from ankylosing spondylitis patients. The whole study cohort included roughly 110 healthy donors and about two dozen ankylosing spondylitis patients.

This clonotype came up many times. There is no known antigen for this receptor. Base qualities are missing; no much larger clone stands one base away. For sequencing, an Illumina HiSeq 2500 was employed. Quantitative 5'-RACE with molecular barcodes was used to prepare TCR beta libraries. The authors' pipeline ran thus. To identify disease-linked TCR variants, a new computational method was used, one built on a probabilistic model of VDJ rearrangement. TCRdb trimmed public reads at Q25 via fastp, called clones via MiXCR and kept in-frame beta chains. Each entry merges the rows of one CDR3 protein and shows their most common DNA and genes. These V and J calls are TCRdb output, not the study's own analysis. The sample table records about 160,000 distinct CDR3 sequences; roughly 18% of these occur just once. The top ten clones comprise approximately 7.8% of the sample. From cysteine to phenylalanine, the CDR3 is 13 amino acids long. CDR3 DNA is the only sequence kept; it has 39 bases, read in frame from the first base. V is cut back by 10 bases and J by 9 bases, with 7 bases in the junction unmatched.

Results the study describes overall, beyond this receptor: A TCR beta motif of several highly homologous amino acid variants appeared characteristic of blood from ankylosing spondylitis patients. Some of the motif variants had been reported before in the synovial fluid and blood of reactive arthritis patients, a finding that suggests common disease-initiation mechanisms. The disease-linked clones had a CD8+ phenotype and were found at relatively low frequencies in peripheral blood. Significant enrichment of the disease-linked clones was reported in matched synovial fluid samples from ankylosing spondylitis patients.

The specimen sequenced was blood, either unsorted or a sorted T cell fraction (not recorded which). This receptor was obtained from a male donor with ankylosing spondylitis or in good health (not recorded which). Recombination joined TRBV12-3 or TRBV12-4 with TRBJ2-1, with TRBD1 identical over 12 junction bases. The sequenced DNA: TGTGCCACCTGGGACAGGGGGCGCGGTGAGCAGTTCTTC. This sequence encodes CATWDRGRGEQFF.